This TCR beta chain originates from a study of high-grade serous ovarian cancer treatment subgroups. Whole-study results and caveats: These tumor repertoires lack spatial information from bulk sequencing. Repertoire similarity ranged roughly 0.1 to 0.79 between tumors of one patient. Higher neoantigen levels went with greater TCR clonal relatedness.

The CDR3 contains 18 residues. Germline V gives CDR1 LGHNA, CDR2 YNFKEQ. V was clipped by 3 bases and J by 0 bases; unmatched bases: 3. Here immunoSEQ multiplex PCR was the method, and the copy in TCRdb shows in-frame clones only, minus some. The repertoire consists of 2,500 to 3,000 clones, with under 80% occurring once and the leading ten covering about 4.6%. Tumor samples were obtained before definitive surgery or chemotherapy. On this clone itself: Its specificity is unknown.

The TCR was taken from a human donor with high-grade serous ovarian cancer. The chain is built from TRBV4-2 and TRBJ2-4; 15 bases are shared with TRBD2. The material sequenced was tumor tissue. The CDR3 here is CASSHGTSGGLAKNIQYF. CDR3 in DNA: TGTGCCAGCAGCCACGGGACTAGCGGGGGGCTAGCCAAAAACATTCAGTACTTC.